This T cell receptor beta chain is from a study of shared clonotypes between healthy human individuals (dated by TCRdb to the early 2020s). Describing the broader study: The cohort included a few men and a couple of women between 18 and 49 years of age. Between about 0.85 and 9.5 billion PBMCs per donor were obtained by leukapheresis. Blood TCR repertoires of a handful of healthy adults were deeply sequenced to estimate repertoire size and the extent of clonotype sharing between individuals. Per donor, three plates each were used for CD4 naive and CD4 memory, two for CD8 naive, and one for CD8 memory. To increase sequencing depth and limit assay-specific biases, TCR repertoire library preparation and sequencing were carried out by different laboratories using diverse techniques.

Using the deep immunoSEQ assay, TCR CDR3 regions were amplified from genomic DNA by multiplex PCR. Extracted genomic DNA from each cell subset was distributed evenly across all wells of several immunoSEQ 96-well plates, and each plate was treated as a replicate. For sorted subsets, 150 to 250 ng of genomic DNA, equivalent to roughly 33,000 T cell genomes, went into each replicate PCR. Purified libraries were quantified with a Qubit 3.0 fluorometer, sized on a Bioanalyzer 2100, and re-quantified with the KAPA Library Quantification kit. A separate single-read 150-cycle Illumina NextSeq 550 flow cell was used to sequence each immunoSEQ 96-well plate. Per the original workflow: Because the immunoSEQ output included only junctional sequences and no quality scores, the filtering could not be the same as the filtering used for full-length reads. To assign V/J genes and CDR3, sequences were annotated against IMGT germline references using PyIR, a Python wrapper for IgBLAST v1.9. Reads with weak V/J assignments (E-value above 1e-6), missing CDR3, stop codons, out-of-frame junctions, or ambiguous translated residues were removed. V3J clonotypes were defined as sequences sharing an identical inferred V gene, J gene, and CDR3 amino acid sequence. The percentage overlap between two repertoires was calculated by dividing the number of shared unique clonotypes by the size of the smaller repertoire. Richness of each repertoire was evaluated using RTK rarefaction, the Chao1 estimator, and Recon v2.1 estimates of unobserved clonotypes. Generation probabilities were computed with OLGA for all TCRbeta clonotypes obtained by the gDNA method from a few donors. Held by TCRdb, this immuneACCESS table contains in-frame sequences only and omits some clones. Under half of the omission traces to an unresolved V gene where checked; the cause of the rest is unknown. V, J and clone size are taken as reported in that table, and D and trimming were inferred from the DNA itself. The sample includes under 850,000 clones, with roughly 72% observed a single time. Together, the top ten hold around 1.8% of the sample.

To note about this clone: Which antigen it targets is not known. This may arise from a read error, as a much more abundant clone is one base away.

Here V drops 4 bases and J drops 4 bases, and the junction holds 7 bases not matched to any gene. Taken from cysteine to phenylalanine, the CDR3 has 15 residues. This entry keeps only the CDR3 DNA: 45 bases, framed from base 1. The germline V gene (reference sequence) specifies SGHAT as CDR1 and FQDESV as CDR2. The paper as a whole reports these results and caveats: Compared with non-shared clonotypes, clonotypes shared by all four sorted-subset donors had higher generation probabilities. Even with the large sequencing depth, rarefaction of the sorted-subset datasets indicated that sequencing was incomplete. Only blood was sampled, and tissue TCR repertoires likely differ from those in blood. Pairwise subsampling led to the expectation that sequencing depth would affect the degree of clonotype sharing among donors. Sharing across several donors was observed for 4.5% to 6.5% of naive CD4, 3.5% of naive CD8, 2.3% of memory CD4, and roughly 0.4% of memory CD8 clonotypes. Because the study included a small number of donors, the genetic and exposure-history diversity represented was limited. Naive subsets generally had larger estimated clonotype richness than memory subsets did.

The donors were healthy, HIV-negative adults who had no recently reported acute infections or vaccinations. Every donor was a Caucasian adult residing in Nashville, Tennessee, USA. CD4+ T cells were enriched through magnetic negative selection, after which naive cells were positively selected on CD45RA and the remaining negative fraction served as the memory subset. After blood collection by leukapheresis, PBMCs were isolated using Ficoll-Histopaque density gradient centrifugation and then cryopreserved in the vapor phase of liquid nitrogen. Purity and quantity of every magnetically sorted T cell population were checked by analytical flow cytometry. Each sorted fraction had its genomic DNA isolated and then quantified by UV absorbance on a Nanodrop 2000c.

The TCR sequence derives from a woman under 40 in good health. The chain is assembled from TRBV11-1 and TRBJ2-1; TRBD2 matches 7 bases in the middle. The sample consisted of memory CD4+ T cells sorted from blood. The cell subset or site label, as the study defines it: CD45RA-negative fraction. CDR3 region: CASSSQRDSYNEQFF. The DNA reads as follows: TGTGCCAGCAGCTCCCAGCGGGACTCGTACAATGAGCAGTTCTTC.